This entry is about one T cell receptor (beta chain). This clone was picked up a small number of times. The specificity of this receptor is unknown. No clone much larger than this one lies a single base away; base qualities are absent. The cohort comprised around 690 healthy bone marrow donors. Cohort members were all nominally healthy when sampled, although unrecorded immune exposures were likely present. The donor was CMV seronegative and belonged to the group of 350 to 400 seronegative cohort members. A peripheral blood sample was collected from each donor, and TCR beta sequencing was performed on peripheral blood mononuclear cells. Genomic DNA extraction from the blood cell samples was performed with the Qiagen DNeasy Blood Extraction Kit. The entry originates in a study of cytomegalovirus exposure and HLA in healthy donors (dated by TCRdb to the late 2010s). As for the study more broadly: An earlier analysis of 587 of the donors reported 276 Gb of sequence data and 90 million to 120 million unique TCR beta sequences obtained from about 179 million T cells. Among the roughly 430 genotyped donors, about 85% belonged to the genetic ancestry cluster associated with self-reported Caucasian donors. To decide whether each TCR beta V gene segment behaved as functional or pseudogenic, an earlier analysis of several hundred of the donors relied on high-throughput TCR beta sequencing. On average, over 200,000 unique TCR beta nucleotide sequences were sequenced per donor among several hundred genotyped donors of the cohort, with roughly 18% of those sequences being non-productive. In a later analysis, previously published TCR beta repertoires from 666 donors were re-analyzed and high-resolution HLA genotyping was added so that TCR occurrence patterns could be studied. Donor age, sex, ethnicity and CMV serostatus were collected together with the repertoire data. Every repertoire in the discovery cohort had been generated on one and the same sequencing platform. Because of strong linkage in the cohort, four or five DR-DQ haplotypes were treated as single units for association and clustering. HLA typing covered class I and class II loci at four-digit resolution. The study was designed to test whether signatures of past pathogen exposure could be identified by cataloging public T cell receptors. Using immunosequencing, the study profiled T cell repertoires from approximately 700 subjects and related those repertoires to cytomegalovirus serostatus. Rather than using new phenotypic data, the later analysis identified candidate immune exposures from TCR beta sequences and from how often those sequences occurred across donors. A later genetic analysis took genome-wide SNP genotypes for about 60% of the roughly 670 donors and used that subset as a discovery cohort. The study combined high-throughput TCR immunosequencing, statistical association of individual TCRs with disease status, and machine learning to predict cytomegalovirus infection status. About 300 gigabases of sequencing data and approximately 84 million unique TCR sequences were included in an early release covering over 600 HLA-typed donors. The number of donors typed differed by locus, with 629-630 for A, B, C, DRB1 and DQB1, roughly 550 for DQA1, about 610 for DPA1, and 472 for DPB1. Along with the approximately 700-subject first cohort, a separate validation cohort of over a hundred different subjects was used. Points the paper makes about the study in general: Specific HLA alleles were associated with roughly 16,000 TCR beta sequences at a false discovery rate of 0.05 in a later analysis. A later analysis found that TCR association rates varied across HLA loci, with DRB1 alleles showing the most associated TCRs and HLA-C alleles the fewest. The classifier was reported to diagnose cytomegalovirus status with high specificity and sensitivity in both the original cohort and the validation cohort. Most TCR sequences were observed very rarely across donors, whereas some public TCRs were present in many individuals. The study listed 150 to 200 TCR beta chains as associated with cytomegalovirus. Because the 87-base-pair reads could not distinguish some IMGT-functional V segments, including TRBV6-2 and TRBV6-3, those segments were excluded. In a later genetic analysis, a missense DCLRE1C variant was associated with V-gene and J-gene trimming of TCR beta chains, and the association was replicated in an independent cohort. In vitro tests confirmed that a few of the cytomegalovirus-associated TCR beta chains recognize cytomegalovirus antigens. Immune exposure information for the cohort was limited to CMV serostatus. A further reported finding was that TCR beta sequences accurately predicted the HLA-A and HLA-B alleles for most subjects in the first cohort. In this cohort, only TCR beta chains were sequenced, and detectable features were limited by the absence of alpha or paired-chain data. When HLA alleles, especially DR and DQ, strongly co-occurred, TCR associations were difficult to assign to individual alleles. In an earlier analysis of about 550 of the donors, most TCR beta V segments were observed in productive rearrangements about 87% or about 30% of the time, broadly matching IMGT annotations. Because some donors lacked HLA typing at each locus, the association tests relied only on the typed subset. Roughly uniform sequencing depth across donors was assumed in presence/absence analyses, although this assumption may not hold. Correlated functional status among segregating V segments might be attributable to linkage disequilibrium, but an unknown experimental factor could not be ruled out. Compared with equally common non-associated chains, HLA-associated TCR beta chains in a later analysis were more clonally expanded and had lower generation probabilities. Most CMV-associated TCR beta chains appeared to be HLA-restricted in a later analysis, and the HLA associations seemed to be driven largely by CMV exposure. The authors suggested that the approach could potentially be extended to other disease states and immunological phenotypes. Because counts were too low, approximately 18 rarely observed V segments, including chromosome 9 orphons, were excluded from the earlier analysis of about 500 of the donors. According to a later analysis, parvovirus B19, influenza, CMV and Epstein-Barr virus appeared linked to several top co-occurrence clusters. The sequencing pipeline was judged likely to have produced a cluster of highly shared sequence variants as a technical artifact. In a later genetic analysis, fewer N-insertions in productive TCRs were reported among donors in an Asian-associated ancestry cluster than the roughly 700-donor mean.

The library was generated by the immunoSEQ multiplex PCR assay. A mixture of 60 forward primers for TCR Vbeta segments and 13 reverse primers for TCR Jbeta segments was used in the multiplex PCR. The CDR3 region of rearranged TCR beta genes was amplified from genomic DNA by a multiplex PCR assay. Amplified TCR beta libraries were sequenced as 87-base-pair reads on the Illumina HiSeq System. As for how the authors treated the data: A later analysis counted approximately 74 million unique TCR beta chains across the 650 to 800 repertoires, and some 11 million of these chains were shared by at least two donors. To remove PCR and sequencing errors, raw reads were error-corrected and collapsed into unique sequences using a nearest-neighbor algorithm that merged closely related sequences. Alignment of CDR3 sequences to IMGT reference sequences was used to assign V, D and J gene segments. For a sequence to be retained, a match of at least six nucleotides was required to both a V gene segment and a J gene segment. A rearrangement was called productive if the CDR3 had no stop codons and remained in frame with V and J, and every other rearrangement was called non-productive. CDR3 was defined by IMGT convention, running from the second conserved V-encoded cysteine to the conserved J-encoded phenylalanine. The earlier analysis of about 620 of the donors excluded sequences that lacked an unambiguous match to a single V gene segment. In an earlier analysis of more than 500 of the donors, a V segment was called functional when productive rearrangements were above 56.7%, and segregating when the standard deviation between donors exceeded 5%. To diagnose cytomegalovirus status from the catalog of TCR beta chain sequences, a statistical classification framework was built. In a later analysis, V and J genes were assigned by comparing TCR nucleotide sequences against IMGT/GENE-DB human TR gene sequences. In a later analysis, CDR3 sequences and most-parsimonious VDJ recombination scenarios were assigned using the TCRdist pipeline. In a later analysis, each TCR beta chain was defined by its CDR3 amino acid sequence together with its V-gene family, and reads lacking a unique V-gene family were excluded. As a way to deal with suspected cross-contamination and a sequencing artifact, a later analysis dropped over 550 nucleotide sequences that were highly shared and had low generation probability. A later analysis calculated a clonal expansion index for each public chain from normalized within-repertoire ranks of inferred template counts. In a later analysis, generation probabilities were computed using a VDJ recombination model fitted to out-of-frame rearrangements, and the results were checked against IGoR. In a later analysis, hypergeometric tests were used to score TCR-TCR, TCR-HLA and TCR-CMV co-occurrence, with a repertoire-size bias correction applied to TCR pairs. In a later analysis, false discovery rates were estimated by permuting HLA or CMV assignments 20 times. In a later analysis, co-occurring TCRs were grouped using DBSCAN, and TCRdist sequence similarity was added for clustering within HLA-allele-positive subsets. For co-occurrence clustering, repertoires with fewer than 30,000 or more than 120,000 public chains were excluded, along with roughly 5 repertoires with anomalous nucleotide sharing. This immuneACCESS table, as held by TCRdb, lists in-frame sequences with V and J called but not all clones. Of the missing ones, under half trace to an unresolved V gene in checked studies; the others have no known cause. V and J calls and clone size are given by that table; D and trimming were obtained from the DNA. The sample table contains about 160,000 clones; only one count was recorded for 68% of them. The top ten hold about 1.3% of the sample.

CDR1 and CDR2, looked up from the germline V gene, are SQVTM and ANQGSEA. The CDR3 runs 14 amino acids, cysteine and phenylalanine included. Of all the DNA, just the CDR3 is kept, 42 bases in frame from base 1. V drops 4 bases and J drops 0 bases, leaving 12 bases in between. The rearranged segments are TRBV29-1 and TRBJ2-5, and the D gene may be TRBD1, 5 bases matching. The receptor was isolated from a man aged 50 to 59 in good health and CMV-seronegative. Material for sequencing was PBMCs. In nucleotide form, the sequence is TGCAGCGTTGCGACAGTGGGATACCAAGAGACCCAGTACTTC. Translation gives CSVATVGYQETQYF.